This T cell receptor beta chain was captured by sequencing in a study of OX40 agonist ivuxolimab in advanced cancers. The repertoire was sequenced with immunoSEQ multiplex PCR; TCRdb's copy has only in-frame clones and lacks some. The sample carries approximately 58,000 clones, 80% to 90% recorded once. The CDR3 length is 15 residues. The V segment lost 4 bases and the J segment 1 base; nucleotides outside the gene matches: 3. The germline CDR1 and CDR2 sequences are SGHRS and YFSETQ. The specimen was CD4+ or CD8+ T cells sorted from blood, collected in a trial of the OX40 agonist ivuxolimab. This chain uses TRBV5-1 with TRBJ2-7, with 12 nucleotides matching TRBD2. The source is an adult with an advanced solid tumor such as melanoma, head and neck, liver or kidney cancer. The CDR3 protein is CASSPSGGGSYEQYF. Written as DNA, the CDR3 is TGCGCCAGCAGCCCTAGCGGGGGGGGATCCTACGAGCAGTACTTC.